These T cell receptor beta chains were read from a single sample in a study of T cell responses to AZD1222 COVID-19 vaccine. This table comes from immunoSEQ multiplex PCR, and its TCRdb copy is limited to in-frame clones, with some not included. The table lists 120,000 or so clones, just over 85% of them singletons. This specimen was peripheral blood, taken on day 0 of AZD1222 vaccination. The receptors were sampled from an adult in good health. Both conserved end residues are part of each CDR3. D genes are given only for firm matches. Clone size appears in some rows only: once, few, many, or a class for an expanded clone.

size	V	D	length	J	CDR3	DNA
-	TRBV12-5	-	11	TRBJ1-2	CASGLGGGYTF	TGTGCTAGTGGTCTAGGGGGGGGCTACACCTTC
-	TRBV11-2	-	15	TRBJ2-1	CASSPRRSSYNEQFF	TGTGCCAGCAGCCCTCGCCGGAGCTCCTACAATGAGCAGTTCTTC
-	TRBV19	TRBD1	15	TRBJ1-5	CASTFSGTGNQPQHF	TGTGCCAGTACCTTCTCCGGGACAGGGAATCAGCCCCAGCATTTT
-	TRBV28	TRBD2	12	TRBJ2-7	CASQAGGWEQYF	TGTGCCAGTCAAGCGGGAGGTTGGGAGCAGTACTTC
many	TRBV18	TRBD1	15	TRBJ2-1	CASSPPGGLYNEQFF	TGTGCCAGCTCACCGCCAGGGGGCTTGTACAATGAGCAGTTCTTC
-	TRBV2	-	15	TRBJ1-6	CASMPGVGAVSPLHF	TGTGCCAGCATGCCCGGTGTGGGGGCCGTTTCACCCCTCCACTTT
-	TRBV19	-	13	TRBJ1-1	CASSTHQGYEAFF	TGTGCCAGTAGTACGCACCAGGGCTATGAAGCTTTCTTT
-	TRBV28	-	16	TRBJ1-6	CASSPTDSSYNSPLHF	TGTGCCAGCAGTCCGACGGATAGCTCCTATAATTCACCCCTCCACTTT
-	TRBV28	-	14	TRBJ1-4	CASTTAQGSEKLFF	TGTGCCAGCACCACCGCGCAGGGGAGTGAAAAACTGTTTTTT
-	TRBV4-1	TRBD1	14	TRBJ2-7	CASSQYDRGYEQYF	TGCGCCAGCAGCCAATACGACAGGGGGTACGAGCAGTACTTC
-	TRBV28	TRBD1	14	TRBJ1-4	CASSAGTGAGKLFF	TGTGCCAGCAGCGCCGGGACAGGGGCCGGAAAACTGTTTTTT
-	TRBV19	-	14	TRBJ1-3	CASGGTPSGNTIYF	TGTGCCAGTGGCGGGACACCGTCTGGAAACACCATATATTTT
once	TRBV7-9	-	17	TRBJ2-3	CASSLVIREAGTDTQYF	TGTGCCAGCAGCTTAGTAATCAGGGAGGCGGGCACAGATACGCAGTATTTT
-	TRBV7-2	-	15	TRBJ2-1	CASSLWRSLNNEQFF	TGTGCCAGCAGCTTATGGCGGAGCCTGAACAATGAGCAGTTCTTC
-	TRBV6-6	TRBD1	13	TRBJ1-5	CASFNRGEEPQHF	TGTGCCTCCTTCAACAGGGGGGAAGAGCCCCAGCATTTT
-	TRBV7-2	TRBD2	18	TRBJ2-5	CASSPRGLAGVGEETQYF	TGTGCCAGCAGCCCTAGGGGACTAGCGGGAGTGGGCGAGGAGACCCAGTACTTC
once	TRBV12-3/TRBV12-4	-	12	TRBJ2-7	CASSLSVFEQYF	TGTGCCAGCAGTTTATCCGTTTTTGAGCAGTACTTC
-	TRBV18	-	14	TRBJ2-3	CASSDRAQRDTQYF	TGTGCCAGCTCAGACCGCGCCCAGCGGGATACGCAGTATTTT
-	TRBV7-3	-	15	TRBJ2-5	CASSLFGTGEETQYF	TGTGCCAGCAGCTTATTTGGAACGGGAGAGGAGACCCAGTACTTC